These 4 T cell receptor beta chains came from one sample sequenced in a study of cytomegalovirus exposure and HLA in healthy donors. With 60 Vbeta and 13 Jbeta primers, the PCR was carried out. Method: immunoSEQ multiplex PCR; TCRdb's copy keeps in-frame clones and lacks some. The sample shows some 190,000 clones, about three quarters of them seen only once. The source material was PBMCs. Receptors were obtained from a man aged 18 to 35 in good health and CMV-seronegative.

This clone was seen only a few times. CDR3 in amino acids: CASSYTRGTGYTF. The CDR3 DNA reads as TGTGCCAGCAGTTACACCAGGGGAACGGGCTACACCTTC. The rearrangement uses TRBV6-6 and TRBJ1-2, with a tentative D call TRBD1 (6 bases). The V gene lost 2 bases and the J gene lost 8 bases, with 12 bases spanning the gap. This CDR3 is built from 13 residues. Germline V CDR1 and CDR2: MNHNY, SVGAGI (reference sequence).

The CDR3 spells CASSQDLASGTDTQYF. In nucleotides, the CDR3 is TGTGCCAGCAGCCAAGATCTCGCTAGCGGGACAGATACGCAGTATTTT. The V call is TRBV4-2, the J call TRBJ2-3, with 8 bases matching TRBD2. J gave up 3 bases and V 0 bases, and 5 bases lay outside the gene matches. Per the germline V gene, CDR1 is LGHNA and CDR2 is YNFKEQ. The CDR3 covers 16 residues.

CDR3 in DNA: TGTGCCAGCAGGCGGGGGCTTAACTATGGCTACACCTTC. This encodes CASRRGLNYGYTF. The chain links TRBV6-5 to TRBJ1-2; D possibly corresponds to TRBD1 (6 bases). The germline V gene has CDR1 MNHEY and CDR2 SVGAGI. The CDR3 has 13 residues. Trimming took 6 bases from V and 1 from J, leaving 9 bases between them.

This clone was seen a few times. The gene calls are TRBV6-5 and TRBJ1-1; D is undetermined. There are 12 residues in the CDR3. The germline CDR1 and CDR2 sequences are MNHEY and SVGAGI. V was pared by 5 bases and J by 4 bases, with 8 bases between. The CDR3 DNA is TGTGCCAGCAGTCCGTCCCCCACTGAAGCTTTCTTT. Its translation is CASSPSPTEAFF.